The entry below gives a single T cell receptor (beta chain) sequence along with its context. The antigen remains unidentified. The sample holds other DNA sequences that translate to the same CDR3. With V trimmed by 5 bases and J by 4 bases, 7 bases remained unmatched. The germline gives CDR1 MNHEY, CDR2 SMNVEV (reference sequence). The CDR3 runs to 14 residues. The sample is drawn from a study of siplizumab effects on memory and regulatory T cells. Each sample yielded approximately 92,000 assayed TCR templates. Generated by immunoSEQ multiplex PCR, the TCRdb table keeps only in-frame clones and is missing some. The sample holds about 85,000 clones, 95% seen once. Whole-study results and caveats: The apparent diversity of naive T cells exceeded that of memory cells, and naive T cells seemed to make a major contribution to the alloresponse. A minor fraction of alloreactive clones, and no more, mapped to unstimulated subsets. Siplizumab gave mappable alloreactive CD4+ clones an average Treg-derived fraction of approximately 64%, against around 30% in controls.

This TCR derives from a human donor in good health. The chain is built from TRBV27 and TRBJ2-7; 8 bases line up with TRBD1. The sequenced sample consisted of CD8+ T cells sorted from blood. The CDR3, as DNA: TGTGCCAGCAGTCTGGGGCAGGGGGCATACGAGCAGTACTTC. Its protein product is CASSLGQGAYEQYF.